The 19 T cell receptor beta chains below come from one sample, sequenced in a study of cytomegalovirus exposure and HLA in healthy donors. Generated by immunoSEQ multiplex PCR, the TCRdb table keeps only in-frame clones and is missing some. The table includes roughly 120,000 clones, over 90% detected once. Material: PBMCs. Source of these receptors: a woman younger than 30 in good health and CMV-seronegative.

With respect to this clone: One junction end does not reproduce the germline sequence, and a read error may be involved. The gene calls are TRBV28 and TRBJ2-2; a weak D match, TRBD2 (7 bases). Germline-derived CDR1 and CDR2 are MDHEN and SYDVKM. This CDR3 has 12 amino acids. The CDR3 nucleotides read TGTGGCAGCGCGGGGGCTGGCGGGGAGCTGTTTTTT. This codes for CGSAGAGGELFF.

V gene TRBV9 combines with J gene TRBJ2-5, with D perhaps TRBD2 (6 bases). CDR1 is SGDLS, CDR2 YYNGEE, per germline. This CDR3 has 14 amino acids. Trimming took off 0 bases at V and 2 bases at J, with 8 bases between the two ends. The CDR3 sequence: CASSVDLAQETQYF. The CDR3 region has the DNA TGTGCCAGCAGCGTAGATCTAGCGCAAGAGACCCAGTACTTC.

The chain employs TRBV7-2 and TRBJ2-7; no reliable D call. There are 13 residues in the CDR3. CDR1 SGHTA and CDR2 FQGNSA come from the germline V gene. The ends were cut back, 5 bases at V and 5 bases at J, with 13 bases in the middle. The DNA of the CDR3 is TGTGCCAGCAGCATAACCCGTAGCCACGAGCAGTACTTC. Its protein product is CASSITRSHEQYF.

The chain is built from TRBV27 and TRBJ2-7; D is perhaps TRBD2 (6 bases). V was shortened by 6 bases and J by 0 bases, with 9 bases between the two germline ends. The CDR3 has 13 residues. Germline-derived CDR1 and CDR2 are MNHEY and SMNVEV (reference sequence). The CDR3 nucleotides read TGTGCCAGCAGGGGCGGGAACTCCTACGAGCAGTACTTC. Its protein is CASRGGNSYEQYF.

Only one count was recorded for this clone. The CDR3: CASSLSPPENTEAFF. The CDR3 DNA reads TGTGCCAGCAGTTTATCCCCACCAGAGAACACTGAAGCTTTCTTT. The V call is TRBV27, the J call TRBJ1-1; D call uncertain. Germline V gives CDR1 MNHEY, CDR2 SMNVEV (reference sequence). This CDR3 spans 15 amino acids. The V and J ends lost 0 bases and 1 base respectively, with 9 bases between them.

This clone was detected a few times. This rearrangement joins TRBV27 to TRBJ1-5; D possibly corresponds to TRBD1 (5 bases). Trimming took off 2 bases at V and 5 bases at J, with 13 bases between the two ends. The length of the CDR3 is 15 residues. The germline V gene encodes CDR1 MNHEY and CDR2 SMNVEV (reference sequence). The CDR3 sequence: CASSLRHRQDQPQHF. CDR3 DNA sequence: TGTGCCAGCAGTTTAAGACACAGGCAGGATCAGCCCCAGCATTTT.

The chain couples TRBV19 to TRBJ2-7; 7 nucleotides match TRBD2. The CDR3 is 12 amino acids. The V segment lost 5 bases and the J segment 8 bases; nucleotides outside the gene matches: 6. Looked up from germline, CDR1 is LNHDA and CDR2 is SQIVND (reference sequence). CDR3 residues: CASSGGGPKQYF. The DNA for the CDR3 is TGTGCCAGTAGTGGCGGGGGACCGAAGCAGTACTTC.

V usage is TRBV28 and J usage is TRBJ2-1; 8 bases are shared with TRBD1. The CDR3 covers 12 residues. Germline loops: CDR1 MDHEN, CDR2 SYDVKM. V lost 11 bases to trimming and J lost 3 bases; unmatched junction nucleotides: 3. This CDR3 is CALGTGYNEQFF. The CDR3 nucleotides read TGTGCCTTAGGGACAGGCTACAATGAGCAGTTCTTC. The full variable domain, rest sourced from reference TRBV28 and TRBJ2-1, is DVKVTQSSRYLVKRTGEKVFLECVQDMDHENMFWYRQDPGLGLRLIYFSYDVKMKEKGDIPEGYSVSREKKERFSLILESASTNQTSMYLCALGTGYNEQFFGPGTRLTVL.

The genes are TRBV7-9 and TRBJ1-6; 7 positions match TRBD1. Unmatched junction bases numbered 0, after V lost 5 bases and J lost 8 bases. The V gene's germline CDR1 is SEHNR and CDR2 FQNEAQ (reference sequence). The CDR3 is 12 residues long. The CDR3 spells CASSQGDSPLHF. The DNA for the CDR3 is TGTGCCAGCAGCCAGGGGGATTCACCCCTCCACTTT.

V and J are TRBV5-6 and TRBJ2-2; D not certain. The CDR3 has 16 amino acids. CDR1 is SGHDT and CDR2 is YYEEEE in the germline V gene. Trimming took 0 bases from V and 0 from J, leaving 9 bases between them. The CDR3 is CASSLAWAANTGELFF. The CDR3 DNA reads as TGTGCCAGCAGCTTGGCCTGGGCAGCGAACACCGGGGAGCTGTTTTTT.

The chain carries TRBV7-2 and TRBJ1-4, with 7 bases fitting TRBD1. The CDR3 runs 15 residues. The germline V gene encodes CDR1 SGHTA and CDR2 FQGNSA. Trimming at V came to 5 bases and at J to 5 bases, leaving 8 bases not matched to a gene. The CDR3 region has the DNA TGTGCCAGCAGCCCATCCGGGACAGTAAATGAAAAACTGTTTTTT. This sequence encodes CASSPSGTVNEKLFF. Full variable domain (missing parts from reference TRBV7-2 and TRBJ1-4): GAGVSQSPSNKVTEKGKDVELRCDPISGHTALYWYRQSLGQGLEFLIYFQGNSAPDKSGLPSDRFSAERTGGSVSTLTIQRTQQEDSAVYLCASSPSGTVNEKLFFGSGTQLSVL.

The chain carries TRBV4-2 and TRBJ2-7; TRBD2 is a possible D gene (5 bases). CDR1 LGHNA and CDR2 YNFKEQ come from the germline V gene. Trimming cost V 4 bases and J 5 bases, with 21 bases left between them. The CDR3 length is 16 residues. CDR3 sequence (DNA): TGTGCCAGCAGCCGGGGAGCGGCCTCCGGCACAGACGAGCAGTACTTC. Translated: CASSRGAASGTDEQYF.

The V and J genes are TRBV6-5 and TRBJ2-7; TRBD1 matches 10 bases. The junction had 5 bases not matched to a gene; V was cut back by 6 bases and J by 0 bases. The V gene's germline CDR1 is MNHEY and CDR2 SVGAGI. CDR3 length equals 15 residues. The CDR3 bases are TGTGCCAGCAGCCGGGACAGGGGTAACTCCTACGAGCAGTACTTC. Residues: CASSRDRGNSYEQYF.

The chain uses TRBV30 and TRBJ1-1; TRBD1 matches at 11 bases. The J segment lost 10 bases and the V segment lost 1 base, leaving 11 bases of the junction unmatched. The CDR3 covers 15 residues. The germline CDR1 and CDR2 sequences are GTSNPN and SVGIG (reference sequence). This CDR3 reads CAWSDPGTGGYGAFF. For the CDR3, the DNA is TGTGCCTGGAGTGACCCCGGGACAGGGGGATACGGAGCTTTCTTT.

This sequence joins TRBV28 and TRBJ2-3, with 8 bases matching TRBD1. From germline, CDR1 is MDHEN and CDR2 SYDVKM. The V and J ends lost 5 bases and 1 base, in that order; junction bases with no gene match: 8. The CDR3 extends over 16 amino acids. The CDR3 sequence: CASSLPQGAGTDTQYF. Written as DNA, the CDR3 is TGTGCCAGCAGTCTACCTCAGGGGGCCGGCACAGATACGCAGTATTTT.

This rearrangement joins TRBV6-1 to TRBJ1-1, with no clear D. Germline loops: CDR1 MNHNS, CDR2 SASEGT. Trimming shortened V by 5 bases and J by 0 bases, and 10 bases separated the two germline ends. The CDR3 is 14 amino acids. In DNA form, the CDR3 reads TGTGCCAGCAGTTTTGTACAAGTGAACACTGAAGCTTTCTTT. It specifies CASSFVQVNTEAFF.

The chain uses TRBV5-4 and TRBJ2-3; 13 bases map to TRBD2. In germline, CDR1 is SGHNT, CDR2 YYREEE (reference sequence). The CDR3 loop spans 17 amino acids. Trimming removed 3 bases from V and 1 base from J; junction bases left unmatched: 5. CDR3 protein: CASSSGLAGAGTDTQYF. Here the CDR3 DNA reads TGTGCCAGCAGCTCAGGACTAGCGGGAGCGGGCACAGATACGCAGTATTTT.

The V and J genes are TRBV7-2 and TRBJ2-5, with 9 bases matching TRBD2. The CDR3 has 14 amino acids. Germline CDR1 and CDR2: SGHTA and FQGNSA. The trim removed 1 base at V and 5 bases at J, leaving 2 bases unmatched. The chain's CDR3 is CASSLGLAEETQYF. The CDR3 DNA follows: TGTGCCAGCAGCTTAGGACTAGCGGAGGAGACCCAGTACTTC.

The chain combines TRBV10-2 with TRBJ2-3, with D possibly matching TRBD2 (7 bases). Germline-derived CDR1 and CDR2 are WSHSY and SAAADI. This CDR3 region has 15 residues. V was trimmed by 6 bases and J by 3 bases, leaving 16 bases between them. The CDR3 coding sequence is TGCGCCAGCAGCCTGGGGGGGCCGGTTACAGATACGCAGTATTTT. It translates to CASSLGGPVTDTQYF.